A selection of T cell receptor beta chains follows, all from one sample in a study of T cell responses to AZD1222 COVID-19 vaccine. TCRdb's table, derived via immunoSEQ multiplex PCR, lists solely in-frame clones and lacks some. The repertoire holds roughly 87,000 clones, with 88% as singletons. The sequencing here drew on peripheral blood, taken 28 days after the second AZD1222 dose. Receptors were obtained from an adult who received the AZD1222 COVID-19 vaccine. Both conserved end residues are part of each CDR3. D genes are given only for firm matches. Clone size is shown for a subset of rows, as once, few, many or a class of expanded clone.

v_call	d_call	j_call	clone_size	cdr3_aa	cdr3_nt
TRBV6-5	.	TRBJ2-3	.	CASSFQLTDTQYF	TGTGCCAGCAGTTTCCAGTTAACAGATACGCAGTATTTT
TRBV12-3/TRBV12-4	TRBD1	TRBJ1-2	.	CASRGTGAGYTF	TGTGCCAGCAGGGGGACAGGGGCTGGCTACACCTTC
TRBV19	TRBD2	TRBJ2-7	.	CASGEGTSGSGEQYF	TGTGCCAGTGGGGAGGGAACTAGCGGGAGCGGTGAGCAGTACTTC
TRBV6-2/TRBV6-3	TRBD2	TRBJ2-7	.	CASSYPAGVTSYEQYF	TGTGCCAGCAGTTATCCAGCGGGAGTGACCTCCTACGAGCAGTACTTC
TRBV29-1	.	TRBJ2-2	.	CSVESGTVTGELFF	TGCAGCGTTGAATCCGGGACTGTGACCGGGGAGCTGTTTTTT
TRBV27	.	TRBJ1-1	.	CASSWGQMAEAFF	TGTGCCAGCAGTTGGGGGCAGATGGCTGAAGCTTTCTTT
TRBV30	.	TRBJ1-2	.	CAWSVPQGPYGYTF	TGTGCCTGGAGTGTACCCCAGGGACCCTATGGCTACACCTTC
TRBV20-1	TRBD1	TRBJ1-1	once	CSASFGTGGTEAFF	TGCAGTGCTAGTTTCGGGACAGGGGGCACTGAAGCTTTCTTT
TRBV29-1	TRBD1	TRBJ2-7	.	CSVPGQHSYEQYF	TGCAGCGTCCCGGGACAGCACTCCTACGAGCAGTACTTC
TRBV29-1	.	TRBJ1-1	.	CSVDKGNTEAFF	TGCAGCGTTGATAAGGGGAACACTGAAGCTTTCTTT
TRBV18	TRBD2	TRBJ2-7	.	CASSPAGVVYEQYF	TGTGCCAGCTCGCCAGCGGGAGTTGTCTACGAGCAGTACTTC
TRBV3-1/TRBV3-2	.	TRBJ2-7	.	CASSHSPPHEQYF	TGTGCCAGCAGCCATAGTCCTCCCCACGAGCAGTACTTC
TRBV30	.	TRBJ2-7	once	CAWSVPRTEYEQYF	TGTGCCTGGAGTGTACCTCGGACCGAATACGAGCAGTACTTC
TRBV5-4	.	TRBJ2-1	.	CASSFRGGPYNEQFF	TGTGCCAGCAGCTTTAGGGGGGGACCGTACAATGAGCAGTTCTTC
TRBV25-1	TRBD1	TRBJ2-2	once	CASSRLDTGGNTGELFF	TGTGCCAGCAGCCGATTAGACACAGGGGGCAACACCGGGGAGCTGTTTTTT
TRBV6-4	TRBD2	TRBJ2-1	once	CASSENGGSSYNEQFF	TGTGCCAGCAGTGAGAACGGCGGGAGTTCTTACAATGAGCAGTTCTTC
TRBV7-6	TRBD1	TRBJ1-6	.	CASSLFRQGTNSPLHF	TGTGCCAGCAGCCTTTTCCGACAGGGTACTAATTCACCCCTCCACTTT
TRBV11-3	TRBD2	TRBJ2-5	once	CASTLAVGGPDIQETQYF	TGTGCCAGCACCTTAGCGGTGGGAGGGCCTGATATCCAAGAGACCCAGTACTTC
TRBV7-9	TRBD2	TRBJ2-1	.	CASSYSGRAPGEQFF	TGTGCCAGCAGCTACAGCGGGAGGGCCCCGGGTGAGCAGTTCTTC
TRBV28	.	TRBJ2-7	few	CASSSLRAGEREQYF	TGTGCCAGCAGTTCCCTCCGCGCAGGGGAGCGCGAGCAGTACTTC
TRBV2	.	TRBJ2-1	.	CAWTSRAQFF	TGTGCCTGGACCTCAAGAGCCCAGTTCTTC
TRBV7-2	TRBD2	TRBJ2-1	once	CASSSGLAPNNEQFF	TGTGCCAGCAGCTCCGGACTAGCTCCCAACAATGAGCAGTTCTTC
TRBV2	.	TRBJ2-5	.	CASDREGKTQYF	TGTGCCAGTGACAGGGAGGGGAAGACCCAGTACTTC
TRBV12-3/TRBV12-4	.	TRBJ2-1	.	CASSDPYNEQFF	TGTGCCAGCAGTGACCCTTACAATGAGCAGTTCTTC
TRBV9	.	TRBJ2-1	.	CASSGTARSNEQFF	TGTGCCAGCAGCGGGACAGCTAGATCCAATGAGCAGTTCTTC
TRBV5-4	.	TRBJ1-6	.	CASSLRQPNSPLHF	TGTGCCAGCAGCTTGCGGCAGCCAAATTCACCCCTCCACTTT
TRBV6-5	.	TRBJ2-5	few	CASGLLGRKGETQYF	TGTGCCAGCGGTCTCCTGGGGAGGAAAGGGGAGACCCAGTACTTC
TRBV4-1	.	TRBJ2-1	.	CASSQGLRDNEQFF	TGCGCCAGCAGCCAAGGGTTACGGGACAATGAGCAGTTCTTC
TRBV5-1	.	TRBJ1-2	.	CASSPEGGTYGYTF	TGCGCCAGCAGCCCGGAGGGGGGCACCTATGGCTACACCTTC
TRBV5-1	.	TRBJ2-1	.	CASSKDSATYNEQFF	TGCGCCAGCAGCAAGGACTCCGCGACCTACAATGAGCAGTTCTTC
TRBV10-3	TRBD2	TRBJ2-1	.	CAIRGAGGGLNEQFF	TGTGCCATCAGGGGCGCGGGAGGGGGTCTAAATGAGCAGTTCTTC
TRBV6-5	.	TRBJ2-3	.	CASSFGPDTQYF	TGTGCCAGCAGTTTCGGACCAGATACGCAGTATTTT
TRBV28	.	TRBJ1-5	.	CASSLVGRGSNQPQHF	TGTGCCAGCAGTTTGGTTGGCCGAGGGAGCAATCAGCCCCAGCATTTT
TRBV11-2	.	TRBJ2-6	.	CASSLVGTWANVLTF	TGTGCCAGCAGCCTAGTGGGGACCTGGGCCAACGTCCTGACTTTC
TRBV7-9	TRBD2	TRBJ2-1	.	CASSSLSGSYNEQFF	TGTGCCAGCAGCTCCCTTAGCGGGAGCTACAATGAGCAGTTCTTC
TRBV27	TRBD2	TRBJ2-5	.	CASSPSGRAPETQYF	TGTGCCAGCAGCCCAAGCGGGAGGGCCCCAGAGACCCAGTACTTC
TRBV21-1	.	TRBJ2-1	.	CASSKVSSGMSSYNEQFF	TGTGCCAGCAGCAAAGTTTCTAGCGGGATGAGCTCCTACAATGAGCAGTTCTTC
TRBV6-1	TRBD1	TRBJ1-6	.	CASSVGQEGFSYNSPLHF	TGTGCCAGCAGTGTGGGACAGGAGGGCTTCTCCTATAATTCACCCCTCCACTTT
TRBV6-2/TRBV6-3	.	TRBJ1-1	.	CASSYLGREAFF	TGTGCCAGCAGTTACCTCGGGAGGGAAGCTTTCTTT
TRBV21-1	.	TRBJ1-5	.	CASSKDRVLTRQPQHF	TGTGCCAGCAGCAAAGACAGGGTATTGACACGTCAGCCCCAGCATTTT
TRBV27	TRBD2	TRBJ2-5	.	CASSLWASGGGETQYF	TGTGCCAGCAGTTTATGGGCTAGTGGGGGGGGAGAGACCCAGTACTTC
TRBV7-9	TRBD1	TRBJ2-1	few	CASSLETGGFRNEQFF	TGTGCCAGCAGCTTAGAGACAGGGGGTTTTCGCAATGAGCAGTTCTTC
TRBV3-1/TRBV3-2	.	TRBJ2-3	.	CASSQGTDTQYF	TGTGCCAGCAGCCAAGGGACAGATACGCAGTATTTT
TRBV23-1	.	TRBJ2-2	.	CASSQVRLFF	TGCGCCAGCAGTCAGGTACGGCTGTTTTTT
TRBV19	.	TRBJ1-5	.	CASHPGMGRSHNQPQHF	TGTGCTTCCCATCCGGGTATGGGGAGGTCGCACAATCAGCCCCAGCATTTT
TRBV6-5	.	TRBJ1-3	.	CASSSSGEGNTIYF	TGTGCCAGCAGTTCCTCAGGGGAAGGAAACACCATATATTTT
TRBV5-4	.	TRBJ1-3	.	CASSLGSGPWMENTIYF	TGTGCCAGCAGCTTGGGGTCCGGGCCCTGGATGGAAAACACCATATATTTT
TRBV6-5	.	TRBJ1-1	.	CASSYSGANRAEAFF	TGTGCCAGCAGTTACTCAGGGGCCAATCGAGCTGAAGCTTTCTTT